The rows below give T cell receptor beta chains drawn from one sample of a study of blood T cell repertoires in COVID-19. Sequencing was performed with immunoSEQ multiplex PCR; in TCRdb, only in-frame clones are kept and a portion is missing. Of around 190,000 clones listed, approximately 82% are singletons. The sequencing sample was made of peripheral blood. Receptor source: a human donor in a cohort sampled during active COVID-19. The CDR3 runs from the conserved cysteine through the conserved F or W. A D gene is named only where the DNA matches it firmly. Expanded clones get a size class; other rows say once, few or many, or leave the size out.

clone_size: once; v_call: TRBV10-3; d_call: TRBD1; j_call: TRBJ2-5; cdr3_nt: TGTGCCATCAGGCCGGACAGGGGTTGGGAGACCCAGTACTTC; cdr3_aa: CAIRPDRGWETQYF
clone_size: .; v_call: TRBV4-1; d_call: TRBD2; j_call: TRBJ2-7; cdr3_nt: TGCGCCAGCAGCCAAATAGCGGGCAACTCCTACGAGCAGTACTTC; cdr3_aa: CASSQIAGNSYEQYF
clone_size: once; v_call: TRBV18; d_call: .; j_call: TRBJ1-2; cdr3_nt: TGTGCCAGCTCACCACGGGGGGGCGGCTCTGGCTACACCTTC; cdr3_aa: CASSPRGGGSGYTF
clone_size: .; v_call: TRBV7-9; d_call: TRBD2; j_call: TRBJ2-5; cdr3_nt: TGTGCCAGCAGCCTGGGACTAGCGGGGGCGACCCAGTACTTC; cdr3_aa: CASSLGLAGATQYF
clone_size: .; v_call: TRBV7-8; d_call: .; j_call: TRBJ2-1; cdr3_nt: TGTGCCAGCAGCCCTAGACCAAGCTCCTACAATGAGCAGTTCTTC; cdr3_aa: CASSPRPSSYNEQFF
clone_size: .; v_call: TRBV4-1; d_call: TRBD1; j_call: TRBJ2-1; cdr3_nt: TGCGCCAGCAGCCCGACAACAGGGGTGGAATTCTACAATGAGCAGTTCTTC; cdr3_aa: CASSPTTGVEFYNEQFF
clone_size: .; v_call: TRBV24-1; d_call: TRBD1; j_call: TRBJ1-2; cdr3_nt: TGTGCCACCAGTGAGCGACAGGGGCCCCATGGCTACACCTTC; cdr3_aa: CATSERQGPHGYTF
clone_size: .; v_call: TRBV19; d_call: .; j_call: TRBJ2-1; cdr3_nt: TGTGCCAGTAGTATGCCGGGAGTCGTGGTTTACAATGAGCAGTTCTTC; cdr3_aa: CASSMPGVVVYNEQFF
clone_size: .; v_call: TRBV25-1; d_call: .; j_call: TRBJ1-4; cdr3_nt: TGTGCCAGCAGTGATCAGCGGTATCCGGAAAAACTGTTTTTT; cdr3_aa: CASSDQRYPEKLFF
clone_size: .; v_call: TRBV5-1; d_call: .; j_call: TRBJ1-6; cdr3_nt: TGCGCCAGCAGCTTAAATAGTATCTCCTATAATTCACCCCTCCACTTT; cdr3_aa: CASSLNSISYNSPLHF
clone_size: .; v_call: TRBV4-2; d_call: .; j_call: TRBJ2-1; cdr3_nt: TGTGCCAGCAGCCAAGCTCCGGGACACTCGGAGGCTAATGAGCAGTTCTTC; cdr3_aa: CASSQAPGHSEANEQFF
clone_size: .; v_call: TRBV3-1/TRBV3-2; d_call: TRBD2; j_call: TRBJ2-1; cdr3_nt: TGTGCCAGCAGCCAGCTCTGGGGGGGCTCCTACAATGAGCAGTTCTTC; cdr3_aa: CASSQLWGGSYNEQFF
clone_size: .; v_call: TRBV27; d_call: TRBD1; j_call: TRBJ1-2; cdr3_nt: TGTGCCAGCGGACAGGGGAATGGCTACACCTTC; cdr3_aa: CASGQGNGYTF
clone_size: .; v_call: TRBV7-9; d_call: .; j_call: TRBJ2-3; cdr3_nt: TGTGCCAGCAGTTCAAAAGCCAGGGGCCCATTTAGCACAGATACGCAGTATTTT; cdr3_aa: CASSSKARGPFSTDTQYF
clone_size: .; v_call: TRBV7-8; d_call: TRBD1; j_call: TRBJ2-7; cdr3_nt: TGTGCCAGCAGCTTAGAGGGACAGGACCTTCCCGGGGGCGAGCAGTACTTC; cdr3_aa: CASSLEGQDLPGGEQYF
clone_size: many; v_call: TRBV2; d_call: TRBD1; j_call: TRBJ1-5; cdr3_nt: TGTGCCAGCAAGACAGGGACGGGCAATCAGCCCCAGCATTTT; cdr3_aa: CASKTGTGNQPQHF
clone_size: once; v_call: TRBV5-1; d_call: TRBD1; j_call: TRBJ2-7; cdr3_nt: TGCGCCAGCAGCTTGTCCCCCTCCCCGCAGGGGGCCTACGAGCAGTACTTC; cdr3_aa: CASSLSPSPQGAYEQYF
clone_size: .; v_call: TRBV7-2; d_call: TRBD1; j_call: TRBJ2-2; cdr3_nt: TGTGCCAGCAGCTCATACGACAGGGTGAACACCGGGGAGCTGTTTTTT; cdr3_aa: CASSSYDRVNTGELFF
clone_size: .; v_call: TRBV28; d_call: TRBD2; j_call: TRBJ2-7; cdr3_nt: TGTGCCAGCAGTGCCCCGACTAGCGGGAAGTACGAGCAGTACTTC; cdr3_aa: CASSAPTSGKYEQYF
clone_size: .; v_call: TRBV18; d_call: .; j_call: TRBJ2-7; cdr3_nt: TGTGCCAGCGCAGGGGGGAGCAAGGGGGCCCTTTGGGACGAGCAGTACTTC; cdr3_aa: CASAGGSKGALWDEQYF
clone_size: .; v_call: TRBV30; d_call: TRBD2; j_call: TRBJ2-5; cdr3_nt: TGTGCCTGGACTATGGGCGGGAGGGTCGGAGAGACCCAGTACTTC; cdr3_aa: CAWTMGGRVGETQYF
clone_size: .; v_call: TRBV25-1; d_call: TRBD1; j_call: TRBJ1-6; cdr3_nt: TGTGCCAGCAGTCCAGGGGGCGGAGGTCTGAATTCACCCCTCCACTTT; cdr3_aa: CASSPGGGGLNSPLHF
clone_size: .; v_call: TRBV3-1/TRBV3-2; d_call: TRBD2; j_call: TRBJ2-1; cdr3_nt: TGTGCCAGCAGCCAAAGTCCGGGACTAAGTGCGTTCTTC; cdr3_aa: CASSQSPGLSAFF
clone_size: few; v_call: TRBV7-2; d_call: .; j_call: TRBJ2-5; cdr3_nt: TGTGCCAGCAGCTTCGACGGGGGTCAGCAGACCCAGTACTTC; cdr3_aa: CASSFDGGQQTQYF
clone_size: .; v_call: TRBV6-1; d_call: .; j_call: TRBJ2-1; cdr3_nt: TGTGCCAGCAGTGAGTTGGGCGGGAATAGCTACAATGAGCAGTTCTTC; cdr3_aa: CASSELGGNSYNEQFF
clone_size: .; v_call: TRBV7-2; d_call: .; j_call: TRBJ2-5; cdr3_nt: TGTGCCAGCAGCTTAGGAGGCGGTGGGGAGACCCAGTACTTC; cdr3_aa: CASSLGGGGETQYF
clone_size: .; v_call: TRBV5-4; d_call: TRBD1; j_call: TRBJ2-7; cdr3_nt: TGTGCCAGCAGCTTGGACAGGGGTGTCACCTACGAGCAGTACTTC; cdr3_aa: CASSLDRGVTYEQYF
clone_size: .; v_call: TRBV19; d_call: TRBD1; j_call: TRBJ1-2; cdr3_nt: TGTGCCAGTATTCCAGGGGGCCTTACTAACTATGGCTACACCTTC; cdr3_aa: CASIPGGLTNYGYTF
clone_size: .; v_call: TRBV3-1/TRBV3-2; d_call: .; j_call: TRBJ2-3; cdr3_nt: TGTGCCAGCAGCCAAGTATCAGATACGCAGTATTTT; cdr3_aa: CASSQVSDTQYF
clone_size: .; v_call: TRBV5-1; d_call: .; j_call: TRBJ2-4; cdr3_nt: TGCGCCAGCAGCTTGCGCGGGACTTCTGGAAACATTCAGTACTTC; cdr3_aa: CASSLRGTSGNIQYF
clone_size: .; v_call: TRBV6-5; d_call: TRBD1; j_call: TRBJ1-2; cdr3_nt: TGTGCCAGCAGTTACTCCGGGGGACAGGGGTATTATGGCTACACCTTC; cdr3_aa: CASSYSGGQGYYGYTF
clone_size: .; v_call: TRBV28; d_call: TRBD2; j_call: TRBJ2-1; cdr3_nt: TGTGCCAGCAGATCTAGCGGGAGAGGCTATGAGCAGTTCTTC; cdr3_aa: CASRSSGRGYEQFF
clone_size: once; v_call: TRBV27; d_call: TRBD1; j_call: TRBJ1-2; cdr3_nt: TGTGCCAGCAGTTTGGCTAGGACAGGGGGCGCATTCTATGGCTACACCTTC; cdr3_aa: CASSLARTGGAFYGYTF
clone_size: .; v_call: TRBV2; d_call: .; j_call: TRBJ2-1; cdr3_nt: TGTGCCAGCGTCCGGGACATTAACAATGAGCAGTTCTTC; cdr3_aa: CASVRDINNEQFF
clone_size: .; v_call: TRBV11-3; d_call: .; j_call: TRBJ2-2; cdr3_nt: TGTGCCAGCAGCTTCTCTCAAGGGGTCGGGGAGCTGTTTTTT; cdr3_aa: CASSFSQGVGELFF
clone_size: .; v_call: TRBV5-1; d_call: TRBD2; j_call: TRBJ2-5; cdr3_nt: TGCGCCAGCAACCCGACTAGCGGGATCCCCCAAGAGACCCAGTACTTC; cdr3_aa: CASNPTSGIPQETQYF
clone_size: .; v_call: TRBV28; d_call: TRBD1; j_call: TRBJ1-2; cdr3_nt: TGTGCCAGCAGCAGGGGGACCTATGGCTACACCTTC; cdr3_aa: CASSRGTYGYTF
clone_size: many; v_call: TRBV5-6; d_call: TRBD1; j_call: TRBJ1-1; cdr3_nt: TGTGCCAGCAGCCCTCTCAACCTAGGGACAGGGAGTACTGAAGCTTTCTTT; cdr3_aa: CASSPLNLGTGSTEAFF
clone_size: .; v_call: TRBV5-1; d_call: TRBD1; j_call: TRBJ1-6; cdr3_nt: TGCGCCAGCAGCTTCAAGACAGGGGATAATTCACCCCTCCACTTT; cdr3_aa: CASSFKTGDNSPLHF
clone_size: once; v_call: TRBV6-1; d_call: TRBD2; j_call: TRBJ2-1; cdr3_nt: TGTGCCAGCAGTGAAGCCGGGGGGGCTTACTCCTACAATGAGCAGTTCTTC; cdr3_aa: CASSEAGGAYSYNEQFF
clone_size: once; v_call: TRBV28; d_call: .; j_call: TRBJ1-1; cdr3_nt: TGTGCCAGCAGCCCGGGATCCGGACGGGGAACTGAAGCTTTCTTT; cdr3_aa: CASSPGSGRGTEAFF
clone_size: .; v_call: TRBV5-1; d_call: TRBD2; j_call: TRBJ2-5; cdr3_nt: TGCGCCAGCAGCTTGGGACTAGCGGCAAAAGAGACCCAGTACTTC; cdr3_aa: CASSLGLAAKETQYF
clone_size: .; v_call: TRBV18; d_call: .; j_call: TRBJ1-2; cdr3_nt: TGTGCCAGCTCACCATCAGGGGATGGCTACACCTTC; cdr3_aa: CASSPSGDGYTF